This TCR beta chain derives from a study of STAT5B mutations in CD4+ large granular lymphocyte leukemia. This CDR3 has 15 amino acids. CDR1 SGHDT and CDR2 YYEEEE come from the germline V gene. Trimming took 0 bases from V and 6 from J, leaving 12 bases between them. Repertoires were generated with immunoSEQ multiplex PCR, while TCRdb's copy carries only in-frame clones and drops some. The table has 25,000 to 30,000 clones, 65% to 80% seen once. The chain recombines TRBV5-6 with TRBJ1-4, with unresolved D. This TCR came from a human donor in good health. The sequenced sample was CD4+ T cells from blood buffy coats. DNA for the CDR3: TGTGCCAGCAGCTTGGAGGCGGGGTCCCATGAAAAACTGTTTTTT. Protein: CASSLEAGSHEKLFF.